The TCR beta chain under discussion was sequenced for a study of graft-versus-host responses after intestinal transplantation. Study as a whole: Every one of the recipients received anti-thymocyte globulin induction and afterwards took tacrolimus and steroids for approximately 3 years. Study-wide results and caveats: Some GvH clones appeared in ileal mucosa or blood before recipient bone marrow.

The repertoire was sequenced with immunoSEQ multiplex PCR; TCRdb's copy has only in-frame clones and lacks some. The table lists around 100,000 clones, over 75% of them singletons. Concerning this clone: Its matching antigen is unknown. Other DNA variants within this sample encode the same CDR3.

Trimming stripped 0 bases from V and 0 bases from J, with 9 bases between. The CDR3 has 16 amino acids. Germline V gene sequence: CDR1 MNHNS, CDR2 SASEGT. This chain joins TRBV6-1 and TRBJ1-3; no firm D call. The sequence was collected from a human donor who was the organ donor for an intestinal transplant. Sequencing was performed on unstimulated CD4+ T cells sorted from spleen or lymph node cells, taken before transplant. The DNA for the CDR3 is TGTGCCAGCAGTGAAGCGACGGGCGGCTCTGGAAACACCATATATTTT. Residues: CASSEATGGSGNTIYF.